Shown below are 7 T cell receptor beta chains from a single sample sequenced in a study of T cells after yellow fever vaccination. TCRdb processed the 5' RACE reads anew with MiXCR; each CDR3 protein has one entry. The sample holds fewer than 500,000 distinct CDR3 sequences, roughly 20% seen once. The sequences come from PBMCs, collected before the yellow fever booster vaccination. All receptors derive from a man between 18 and 29 years old who received the YFV17D yellow fever vaccine.

The table lists this clonotype with a few counts. The chain combines TRBV23-1 with TRBJ2-7; 9 nucleotides agree with TRBD1. TRBV23-1 is an ORF for which the function is uncertain. CDR3 size: 19 residues. With 3 bases clipped from V and 2 bases from J, the junction kept 17 bases outside the gene matches. The CDR3 DNA sequence: TGCGCCAGCAGTCATGCGGACAACGCCGGGACAGGGAATACCTACGAGCAGTACTTC. Translation: CASSHADNAGTGNTYEQYF.

This clonotype has just a few counts. V is TRBV18 and J is TRBJ2-7, with 9 bases that match TRBD1. The trim removed 3 bases at V and 3 bases at J, leaving 6 bases unmatched. Germline lookup yields CDR1 KGHSH and CDR2 LQKENI. The CDR3 extends over 15 amino acids. The CDR3 sequence is CASSPPGQGYYEQYV. The CDR3 DNA is TGTGCCAGCTCACCCCCGGGACAGGGCTACTACGAGCAGTACGTC.

This clonotype was counted only a few times. A much larger clone sits a single nucleotide away, making a read error possible. V is TRBV7-7 and J is TRBJ1-1; the D is unclear. In germline, CDR1 is SSHAT, CDR2 FNYEAQ (reference sequence). The V end was cut by 2 bases, the J end by 1 base, with 5 bases between. The CDR3 has 13 residues. CDR3: CASSLWWNTEAFF. Written as DNA, the CDR3 is TGTGCCAGCAGCTTATGGTGGAACACTGAAGCTTTCTTT.

This clonotype was seen only a few times. The V gene is TRBV7-6, the J gene TRBJ2-1; a weak D match, TRBD2 (6 bases). The CDR3 extends over 15 amino acids. Trimming removed 4 bases from V and 3 bases from J, with 13 bases in between. Germline values: CDR1 SGHVS, CDR2 FNYEAQ. The CDR3: CASSSPEDYYNEQFF. Here the CDR3 DNA reads TGTGCCAGCAGCTCCCCGGAGGACTACTACAATGAGCAGTTCTTC.

V gene TRBV24-1 combines with J gene TRBJ2-1, with a weak D call TRBD2 (7 bases). This CDR3 comprises 15 residues. V lost 0 bases to trimming and J lost 4 bases, with 9 bases between them. Germline loops: CDR1 KGHDR, CDR2 SFDVKD. CDR3 amino acids: CATSDLGGAYNEQFF. CDR3 nucleotides: TGTGCCACCAGTGATTTGGGGGGGGCGTACAATGAGCAGTTCTTC.

The chain is built from TRBV12-3 or TRBV12-4 and TRBJ2-5; 9 nucleotides agree with TRBD1. The CDR3 totals 15 residues. Germline trimming cut 5 bases from V and 3 bases from J; bases unmatched to any gene: 7. The CDR3 region is CASSVGTGREETQYF. CDR3 coding DNA: TGTGCCAGCAGTGTCGGGACAGGGAGGGAAGAGACCCAGTACTTC.

The sample holds a few counts of this clonotype. The chain is built from TRBV6-1 and TRBJ1-2; the D gene is possibly TRBD1 (6 bases). The CDR3 loop spans 16 amino acids. Trimming took 3 bases from V and 8 from J, leaving 22 bases between them. Germline CDR1 and CDR2: MNHNS and SASEGT. The CDR3 DNA sequence: TGTGCCAGCAGTGAGGTCTCTCAGGGGCGCCATTGGGGCTACACCTTC. The encoded protein is CASSEVSQGRHWGYTF.